This T cell receptor (beta chain) was recovered during a study of cytomegalovirus exposure and HLA in healthy donors. Study results and caveats: In an earlier analysis, in roughly 580 donors, most V segments appeared productive either ~87% or ~30% of the time.

Primers: 60 Vbeta forward and 13 Jbeta reverse. Only in-frame clones appear in the TCRdb table, and some are missing; sequencing was by immunoSEQ multiplex PCR. The sample lists more than 150,000 clones; roughly 78% were seen once. The CDR3 has 16 amino acids. J lost 3 bases, V lost 3 bases, and 11 bases had no gene match. Germline V CDR1 and CDR2: SGHDT, YYEEEE. With respect to this clone: The antigen remains undetermined.

The chain has TRBV5-6 and TRBJ2-7, with 8 positions matching TRBD1. The sample was PBMCs. This receptor was obtained from a woman aged 30 to 39 in good health and CMV-seronegative. The DNA for the CDR3 is TGTGCCAGCAGCTATCTCGAAGACAGGGGTCACTACGAGCAGTACTTC. Translated: CASSYLEDRGHYEQYF.